What follows is one T cell receptor (beta chain) and its context. As yet, its antigen is unknown. The authors ran a second PCR of 7 to 11 cycles using a sample-barcoded 5' primer and a J-beta primer mix. Every single cDNA molecule received a tag from a template-switch adaptor with 12 random nucleotides. TCRdb fed the 5' RACE reads into MiXCR, producing one record per CDR3 protein. The profile shows over a million distinct CDR3 sequences, around 59% of them singletons. This record comes from a study of blood T cells in healthy people across ages. CDR1 and CDR2 from the germline V gene are MNHEY and SMNVEV (reference sequence). The ends were cut back, 1 base at V and 4 bases at J, with 11 bases in the middle. The CDR3 is 16 residues long. Regarding the study as a whole: The study found more naive CD4+ cells and higher diversity in long-lived than aged donors.

Per sample, extraction of total RNA gave at least 5.5 micrograms in every case. This rearrangement joins TRBV27 to TRBJ1-6; D remains ambiguous. The clonotype originates from a man between 18 and 35 years old in good health. Sequencing input: blood. CDR3 in amino acids: CASSLLQPNYNSPLHF. Here the CDR3 DNA reads TGTGCCAGCAGTTTATTACAACCTAATTATAATTCACCCCTCCACTTT.